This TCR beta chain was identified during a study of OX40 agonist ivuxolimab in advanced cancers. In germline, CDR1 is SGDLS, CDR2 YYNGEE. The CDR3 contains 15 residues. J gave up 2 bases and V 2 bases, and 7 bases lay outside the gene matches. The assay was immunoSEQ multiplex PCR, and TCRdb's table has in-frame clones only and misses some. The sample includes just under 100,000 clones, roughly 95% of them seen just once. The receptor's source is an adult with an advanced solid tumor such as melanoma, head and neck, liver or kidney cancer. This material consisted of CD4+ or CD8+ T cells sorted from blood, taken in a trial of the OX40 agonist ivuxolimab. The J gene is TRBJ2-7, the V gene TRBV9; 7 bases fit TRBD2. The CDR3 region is CASSVGGSGPYEQYF. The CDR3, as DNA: TGTGCCAGCAGCGTGGGCGGGAGCGGGCCCTACGAGCAGTACTTC.